The 17 T cell receptor beta chains given below trace back to one sample, sequenced in a study of blood T cell repertoires in COVID-19. The assay was immunoSEQ multiplex PCR, and TCRdb's table has in-frame clones only and misses some. This sample has tens of thousands of clones, with around 90% found just once. The sample was peripheral blood. The source is a human donor in a cohort sampled during active COVID-19.

There are a few counts of this clone. The rearrangement links TRBV2 to TRBJ2-7, with TRBD2 matching over 8 bases. The CDR3 totals 13 residues. From germline, CDR1 is SNHLY and CDR2 FYNNEI. J lost 1 base, V lost 10 bases, and 6 bases had no gene match. The CDR3 protein is CATTGGVSYEQYF. The CDR3, as DNA: TGTGCCACGACGGGGGGGGTGTCCTACGAGCAGTACTTC.

DNA of the CDR3: TGTGCCAGCAGCCTCACTAGCGGGAGGTTCAATGAGCAGTTCTTC. This translates into CASSLTSGRFNEQFF. The chain recombines TRBV11-2 with TRBJ2-1; TRBD2 matches at 12 bases. Germline V gives CDR1 SGHAT, CDR2 FQNNGV. The CDR3 has 15 amino acids. J was trimmed by 6 bases and V by 5 bases; bases with no gene match: 5.

The gene calls are TRBV21-1 and TRBJ1-2; the listed D gene, TRBD1, was not tested against the DNA. TRBV21-1 is tagged as a pseudogene. CDR3 length equals 17 residues. The CDR3 DNA reads TGTGCCAGCAGTCGGGGGGTCAGGGGGCCTTCCGACTATGGCTACACCTTC. Its translation is CASSRGVRGPSDYGYTF.

The chain has TRBV3-1 (or the pseudogene TRBV3-2) and TRBJ2-1; TRBD2 agrees at 7 bases. Germline CDR1 LGHDT, CDR2 YNNKEL (reference sequence). V lost 5 bases to trimming and J lost 8 bases; unmatched junction nucleotides: 6. The length of the CDR3 is 13 residues. Here the CDR3 DNA reads TGTGCCAGCAGCACTACTAGCGTAGATGAGCAGTTCTTC. Translation: CASSTTSVDEQFF.

This clone occurred once. V gene TRBV29-1 combines with J gene TRBJ2-1; 9 bases align to TRBD1. CDR1 is SQVTM and CDR2 is ANQGSEA in the germline V gene. With 5 bases clipped from V and 5 bases from J, the junction kept 16 bases outside the gene matches. The CDR3 covers 17 residues. DNA of the CDR3: TGCAGCGTTCGATCCGGGACAGGGTACCAGACACACAATGAGCAGTTCTTC. Protein sequence: CSVRSGTGYQTHNEQFF.

V is TRBV9 and J is TRBJ2-1, with D tentatively TRBD2 (5 bases). Looked up from germline, CDR1 is SGDLS and CDR2 is YYNGEE. V lost 0 bases and J lost 0, with 10 bases in between. There are 16 residues in the CDR3. DNA for the CDR3: TGTGCCAGCAGCGTAGCTTCTAGCACCTCCTACAATGAGCAGTTCTTC. Translation: CASSVASSTSYNEQFF.

The chain combines TRBV11-2 with TRBJ2-1, with 8 bases identical to TRBD2. CDR3 length: 16 amino acids. CDR1 SGHAT and CDR2 FQNNGV come from the germline V gene. With V trimmed by 6 bases and J by 4 bases, 11 bases remained unmatched. CDR3 region: CASSKREGGRYNEQFF. CDR3 in DNA: TGTGCCAGCAGTAAACGGGAGGGGGGGCGGTACAATGAGCAGTTCTTC.

This clone showed up just once. The V gene is TRBV3-1 (or the pseudogene TRBV3-2), the J gene TRBJ2-7, with TRBD2 as a possible D gene (5 bases). The CDR3 length is 15 residues. Germline values: CDR1 LGHDT, CDR2 YNNKEL (reference sequence). The germline V and J ends were trimmed by 4 bases and 4 bases, with 17 bases remaining between them. CDR3 in amino acids: CASSPPGLASYEQYF. In nucleotides, the CDR3 is TGTGCCAGCAGCCCACCCGGGTTAGCGTCTTACGAGCAGTACTTC.

Here the CDR3 reads CSSGLAGYNEQFF. The CDR3 DNA follows: TGCAGTAGTGGGCTAGCGGGATACAATGAGCAGTTCTTC. The rearrangement joins TRBV29-1 to TRBJ2-1, with TRBD2 matching over 9 bases. This CDR3 region has 13 residues. Germline loops: CDR1 SQVTM, CDR2 ANQGSEA.

The chain couples TRBV19 to TRBJ2-7, with a weak D call TRBD1 (5 bases). This CDR3 is 14 amino acids long. With 1 base removed from V and 3 bases from J, the gap between germline ends came to 10 bases. Germline V lookup: CDR1 LNHDA, CDR2 SQIVND (reference sequence). The CDR3 DNA reads as TGTGCCAGTAGTATAGGGCCAGGGTACTACGAGCAGTACTTC. Its protein product is CASSIGPGYYEQYF.

The V and J genes are TRBV19 and TRBJ1-3; no clear D gene. The CDR3 covers 15 residues. Trimming took off 7 bases at V and 5 bases at J, with 18 bases between the two ends. Germline CDR1 reads LNHDA; CDR2 reads SQIVND (reference sequence). The CDR3 DNA reads as TGTGCCAGTATCGCTCGGGAGTCCCCGAGAAACACCATATATTTT. Translating gives CASIARESPRNTIYF.

The rearrangement links TRBV28 to TRBJ2-2, with 10 bases that match TRBD1. Germline loops: CDR1 MDHEN, CDR2 SYDVKM. This CDR3 is built from 15 residues. Trimming took 6 bases from V and 3 from J; bases not matched to a gene: 4. CDR3 DNA: TGTGCCAGCAGACCGGGACAGGGGTACACCGGGGAGCTGTTTTTT. This sequence encodes CASRPGQGYTGELFF.

This chain uses TRBV30 with TRBJ2-7; 10 bases are shared with TRBD2. CDR1 GTSNPN and CDR2 SVGIG come from the germline V gene (reference sequence). The trim removed 5 bases at V and 6 bases at J, leaving 4 bases unmatched. The CDR3 loop spans 12 amino acids. The CDR3 DNA sequence: TGTGCCTGGGAACTAGCGGGAAGCGAGCAGTACTTC. Its translation: CAWELAGSEQYF. The full variable domain, in which reference TRBV30 and TRBJ2-7 provide the parts outside the CDR3, is SQTIHQWPATLVQPVGSPLSLECTVEGTSNPNLYWYRQAAGRGLQLLFYSVGIGQISSEVPQNLSASRPQDRQFILSSKKLLLSDSGFYLCAWELAGSEQYFGPGTRLTVT.

There are a few counts of this clone. The gene calls are TRBV14 and TRBJ2-7, with D perhaps matching TRBD2 (5 bases). Germline V gives CDR1 SGHDN, CDR2 FVKESK. Trimming cost V 1 base and J 6 bases, with 22 bases left between them. CDR3 length: 17 residues. The CDR3 sequence: CASSQGIQRSGFAEQYF. CDR3 DNA sequence: TGTGCCAGCAGCCAAGGCATACAGAGATCGGGGTTCGCCGAGCAGTACTTC.

V gene TRBV12-5 combines with J gene TRBJ1-5, with D possibly TRBD1 on 6 matching bases. CDR3 length equals 16 residues. Trimming took 6 bases from V and 1 from J, leaving 16 bases between them. Looked up from germline, CDR1 is LGHNT and CDR2 is FRNRAP. The CDR3 DNA sequence: TGTGCTAGTGGACAAGGGGGTCCGGGAAGCAATCAGCCCCAGCATTTT. The encoded protein is CASGQGGPGSNQPQHF.

The V call is TRBV9, the J call TRBJ1-2; 9 positions agree with TRBD1. Germline V gene data show CDR1 as SGDLS and CDR2 as YYNGEE. V shed 4 bases, J shed 2 bases, and the junction held 3 bases outside the gene matches. The CDR3 extends over 14 amino acids. CDR3 sequence: CASSQGQGNYGYTF. The CDR3 region has the DNA TGTGCCAGCAGCCAGGGACAGGGCAACTATGGCTACACCTTC.

CDR3 sequence (DNA): TGTGCCAGCAGCCCTGGTCTACTAGCGGGAGGCACAGATACGCAGTATTTT. It specifies CASSPGLLAGGTDTQYF. This chain links TRBV28 with TRBJ2-3; 11 nucleotides match TRBD2. Trimming removed 6 bases from V and 1 base from J; junction bases left unmatched: 9. Germline CDR1 and CDR2: MDHEN and SYDVKM. The CDR3 length is 17 residues.